The count of the clone carrying this TCR beta chain is one. No antigen is known for it. A junction end diverges from the germline sequence, so it may reflect a read error. This sample is part of a study of metastatic and nonmetastatic thyroid tumors. Study background: From malignant and benign thyroid patients, repertoires in blood and in tumor or nodule tissue were compared.

This CDR3 region has 14 residues. Germline loops: CDR1 SGHVS, CDR2 FNYEAQ. Ahead of thyroid surgery, no patient had received treatment of any kind. General study findings and limits: Malignant thyroid tumors reportedly had TCR beta diversity that was significantly higher than in benign nodules, in blood and tumor.

As handled by the study authors: Built for papillary thyroid cancer, a distant-metastasis classifier drew on CDR3 differences across clinicopathological groups. TCRdb redid the clone calls on the PCR reads using MiXCR. TCRdb, not the authors, supplied the V and J calls. This sample has about 17,000 clones, with around 30% found just once. The V gene is TRBV7-6, the J gene TRBJ1-5; D is unclear. The receptor comes from a male donor with papillary thyroid cancer or a benign thyroid nodule (not recorded which). Some clones in this sample may be carry-over from other donors' samples. Sequencing was performed on tumor tissue. This CDR3 is CASSRRSGNQHQHF. Written as DNA, the CDR3 is TGTGCAAGCAGTCGGAGGTCCGGCAATCAGCACCAGCATTTT.